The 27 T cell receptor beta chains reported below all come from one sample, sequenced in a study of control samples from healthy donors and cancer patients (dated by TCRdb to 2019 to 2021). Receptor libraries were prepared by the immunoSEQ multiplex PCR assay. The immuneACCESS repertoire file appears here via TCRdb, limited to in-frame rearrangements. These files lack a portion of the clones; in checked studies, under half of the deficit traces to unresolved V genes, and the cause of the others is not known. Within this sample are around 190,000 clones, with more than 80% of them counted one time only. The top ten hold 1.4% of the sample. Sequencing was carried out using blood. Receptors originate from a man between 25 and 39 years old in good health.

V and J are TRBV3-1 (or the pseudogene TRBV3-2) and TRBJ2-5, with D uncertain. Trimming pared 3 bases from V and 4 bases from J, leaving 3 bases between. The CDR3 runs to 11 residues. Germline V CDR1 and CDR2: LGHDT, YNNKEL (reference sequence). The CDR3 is CASSQGETQYF. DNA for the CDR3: TGTGCCAGCAGCCAGGGAGAGACCCAGTACTTC.

The CDR3 DNA sequence: TGTGCCAGCAGCTTAGCGGGGGAATCCGAGCAGTACTTC. Its translation is CASSLAGESEQYF. This sequence joins TRBV7-8 and TRBJ2-7, with D possibly being TRBD1 or TRBD2 (5 bases each). Trimming took off 0 bases at V and 6 bases at J, with 9 bases between the two ends. The CDR3 covers 13 residues. Germline V lookup: CDR1 SGHVS, CDR2 FQNEAQ.

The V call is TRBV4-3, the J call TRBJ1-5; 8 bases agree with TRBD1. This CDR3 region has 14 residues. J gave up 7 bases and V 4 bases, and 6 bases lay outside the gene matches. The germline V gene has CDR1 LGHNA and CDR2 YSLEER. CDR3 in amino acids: CASSRQTGGQPQHF. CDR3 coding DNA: TGCGCCAGCAGCCGCCAAACAGGGGGACAGCCCCAGCATTTT.

The CDR3 loop reads CASSHPGGGTRGYTF. The CDR3 nucleotides are TGTGCCAGCAGCCACCCTGGCGGAGGGACCCGAGGCTACACCTTC. The rearrangement links TRBV4-2 to TRBJ1-2, with TRBD1 as a possible D gene (5 bases). The germline V gene has CDR1 LGHNA and CDR2 YNFKEQ. The CDR3 is made up of 15 amino acids. V was pared by 3 bases and J by 8 bases, with 19 bases between.

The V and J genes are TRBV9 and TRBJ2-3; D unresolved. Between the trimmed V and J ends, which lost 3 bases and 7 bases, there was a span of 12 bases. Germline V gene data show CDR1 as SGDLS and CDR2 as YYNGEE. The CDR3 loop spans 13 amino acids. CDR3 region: CASSAPRVNTQYF. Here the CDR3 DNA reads TGTGCCAGCAGCGCTCCCCGGGTTAATACGCAGTATTTT. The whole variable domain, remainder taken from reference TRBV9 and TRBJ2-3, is DSGVTQTPKHLITATGQRVTLRCSPRSGDLSVYWYQQSLDQGLQFLIQYYNGEERAKGNILERFSAQQFPDLHSELNLSSLELGDSALYFCASSAPRVNTQYFGPGTRLTVL.

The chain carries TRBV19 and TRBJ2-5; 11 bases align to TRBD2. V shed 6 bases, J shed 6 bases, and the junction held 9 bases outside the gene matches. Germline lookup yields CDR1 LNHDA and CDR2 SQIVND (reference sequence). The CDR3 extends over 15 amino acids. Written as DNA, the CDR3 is TGTGCCAGTAGACCTAGCGGGGGGAATGTAAAGACCCAGTACTTC. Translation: CASRPSGGNVKTQYF.

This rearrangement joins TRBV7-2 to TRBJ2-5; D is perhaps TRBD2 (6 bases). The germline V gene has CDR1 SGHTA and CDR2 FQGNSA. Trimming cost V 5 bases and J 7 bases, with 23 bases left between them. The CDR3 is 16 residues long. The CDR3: CASSITGRGLLGTQYF. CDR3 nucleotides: TGTGCCAGCAGCATAACCGGGCGGGGCCTCCTCGGGACCCAGTACTTC.

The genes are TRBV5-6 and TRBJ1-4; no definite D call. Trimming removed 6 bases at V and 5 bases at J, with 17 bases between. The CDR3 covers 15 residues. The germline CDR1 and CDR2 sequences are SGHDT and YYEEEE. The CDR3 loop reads CASTLARAGNEKLFF. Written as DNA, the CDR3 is TGTGCCAGCACCCTGGCCCGGGCTGGGAATGAAAAACTGTTTTTT.

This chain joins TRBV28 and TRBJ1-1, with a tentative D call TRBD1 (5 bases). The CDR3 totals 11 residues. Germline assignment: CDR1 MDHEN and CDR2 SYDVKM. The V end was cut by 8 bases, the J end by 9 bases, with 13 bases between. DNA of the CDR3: TGTGCCAGCTTAGAGGGACGAAAAGCTTTCTTT. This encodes CASLEGRKAFF.

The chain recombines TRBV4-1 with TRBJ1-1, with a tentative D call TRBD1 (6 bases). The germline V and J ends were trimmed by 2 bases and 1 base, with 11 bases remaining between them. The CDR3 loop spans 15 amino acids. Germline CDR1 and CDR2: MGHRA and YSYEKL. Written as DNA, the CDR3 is TGCGCCAGCAGCCAAACAGGGATTTCGAACACTGAAGCTTTCTTT. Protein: CASSQTGISNTEAFF.

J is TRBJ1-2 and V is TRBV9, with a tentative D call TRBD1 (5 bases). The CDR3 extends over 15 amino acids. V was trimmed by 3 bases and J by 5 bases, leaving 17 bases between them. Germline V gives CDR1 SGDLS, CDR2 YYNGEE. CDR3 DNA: TGTGCCAGCAGCGACGTCGGGGGATTGGGGTATGGCTACACCTTC. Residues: CASSDVGGLGYGYTF.

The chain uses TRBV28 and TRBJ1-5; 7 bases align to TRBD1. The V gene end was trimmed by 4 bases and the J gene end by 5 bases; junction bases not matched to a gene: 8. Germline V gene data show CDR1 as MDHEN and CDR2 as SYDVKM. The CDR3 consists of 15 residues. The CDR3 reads CASSSLTGVHQPQHF. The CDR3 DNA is TGTGCCAGCAGTTCCTTAACAGGGGTCCATCAGCCCCAGCATTTT.

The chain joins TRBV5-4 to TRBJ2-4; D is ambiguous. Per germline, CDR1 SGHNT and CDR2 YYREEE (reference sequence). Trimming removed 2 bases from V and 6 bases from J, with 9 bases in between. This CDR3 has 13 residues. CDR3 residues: CASSLYRANIQYF. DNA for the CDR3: TGTGCCAGCAGCTTATACCGGGCAAACATTCAGTACTTC.

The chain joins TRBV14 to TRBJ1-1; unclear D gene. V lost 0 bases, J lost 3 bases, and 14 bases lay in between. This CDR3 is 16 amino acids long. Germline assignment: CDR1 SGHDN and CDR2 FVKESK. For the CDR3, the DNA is TGTGCCAGCAGCCAAGAACGCGCCGGCGCGTACACTGAAGCTTTCTTT. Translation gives CASSQERAGAYTEAFF.

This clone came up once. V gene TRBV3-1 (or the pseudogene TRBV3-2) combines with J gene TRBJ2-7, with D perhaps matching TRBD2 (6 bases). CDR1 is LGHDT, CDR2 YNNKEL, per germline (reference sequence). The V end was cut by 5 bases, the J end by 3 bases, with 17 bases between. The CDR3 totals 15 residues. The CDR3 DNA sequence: TGTGCCAGCAGCTGGGCGGGGACTGGGCTCTACGAGCAGTACTTC. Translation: CASSWAGTGLYEQYF.

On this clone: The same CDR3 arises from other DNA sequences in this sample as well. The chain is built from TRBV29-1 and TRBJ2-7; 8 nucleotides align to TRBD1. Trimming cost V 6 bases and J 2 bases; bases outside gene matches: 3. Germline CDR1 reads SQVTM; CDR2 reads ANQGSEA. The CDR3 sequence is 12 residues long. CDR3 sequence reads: CSVGTGTYEQYF. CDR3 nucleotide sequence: TGCAGCGTCGGGACAGGAACCTACGAGCAGTACTTC.

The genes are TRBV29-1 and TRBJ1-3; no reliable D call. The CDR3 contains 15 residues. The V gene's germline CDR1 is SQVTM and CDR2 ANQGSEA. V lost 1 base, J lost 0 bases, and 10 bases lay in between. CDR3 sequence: CSVEVRELSGNTIYF. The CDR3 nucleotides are TGCAGCGTTGAAGTGCGGGAACTCTCTGGAAACACCATATATTTT.

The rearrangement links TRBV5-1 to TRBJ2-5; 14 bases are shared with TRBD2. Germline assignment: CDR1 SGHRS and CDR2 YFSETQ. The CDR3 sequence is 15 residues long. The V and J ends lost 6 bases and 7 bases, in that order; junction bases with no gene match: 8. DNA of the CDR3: TGCGCCAGCACGGAGACTAGCGGGGGGGCCGGGACCCAGTACTTC. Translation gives CASTETSGGAGTQYF.

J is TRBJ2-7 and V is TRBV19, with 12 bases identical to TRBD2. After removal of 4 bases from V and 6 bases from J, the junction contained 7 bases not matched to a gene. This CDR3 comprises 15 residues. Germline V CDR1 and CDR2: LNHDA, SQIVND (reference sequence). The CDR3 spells CASSKTSGSLGEQYF. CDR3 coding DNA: TGTGCCAGTAGTAAGACTAGCGGGAGTTTAGGCGAGCAGTACTTC. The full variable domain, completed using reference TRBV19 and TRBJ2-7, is DGGITQSPKYLFRKEGQNVTLSCEQNLNHDAMYWYRQDPGQGLRLIYYSQIVNDFQKGDIAEGYSVSREKKESFPLTVTSAQKNPTAFYLCASSKTSGSLGEQYFGPGTRLTVT.

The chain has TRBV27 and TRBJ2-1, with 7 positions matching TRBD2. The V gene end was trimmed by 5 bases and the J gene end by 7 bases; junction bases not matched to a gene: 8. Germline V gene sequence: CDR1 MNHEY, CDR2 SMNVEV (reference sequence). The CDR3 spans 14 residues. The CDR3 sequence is CASSQGLGRNEQFF. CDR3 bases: TGTGCCAGCAGTCAGGGACTCGGGAGGAATGAGCAGTTCTTC.

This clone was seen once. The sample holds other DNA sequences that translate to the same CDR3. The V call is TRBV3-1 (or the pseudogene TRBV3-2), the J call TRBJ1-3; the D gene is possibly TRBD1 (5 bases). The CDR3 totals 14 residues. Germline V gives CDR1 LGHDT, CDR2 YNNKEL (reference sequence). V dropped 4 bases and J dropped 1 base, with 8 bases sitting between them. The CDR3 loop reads CASSRGVSGNTIYF. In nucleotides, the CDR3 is TGTGCCAGCAGCCGGGGGGTATCTGGAAACACCATATATTTT.

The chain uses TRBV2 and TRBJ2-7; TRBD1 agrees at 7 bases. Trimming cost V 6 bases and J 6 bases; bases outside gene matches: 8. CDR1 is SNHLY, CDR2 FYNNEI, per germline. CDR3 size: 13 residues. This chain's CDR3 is CASSELQGIEQYF. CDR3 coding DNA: TGTGCCAGCAGCGAACTACAGGGGATCGAGCAGTACTTC. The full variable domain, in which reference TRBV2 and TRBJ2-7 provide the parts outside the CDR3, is EPEVTQTPSHQVTQMGQEVILRCVPISNHLYFYWYRQILGQKVEFLVSFYNNEISEKSEIFDDQFSVERPDGSNFTLKIRSTKLEDSAMYFCASSELQGIEQYFGPGTRLTVT.

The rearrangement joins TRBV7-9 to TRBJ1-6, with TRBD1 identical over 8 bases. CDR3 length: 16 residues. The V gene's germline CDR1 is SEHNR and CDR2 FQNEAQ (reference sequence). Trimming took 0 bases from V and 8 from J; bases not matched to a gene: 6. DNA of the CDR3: TGTGCCAGCAGCTTAGCGGCAGGGGGCGGTTATTCACCCCTCCACTTT. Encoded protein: CASSLAAGGGYSPLHF. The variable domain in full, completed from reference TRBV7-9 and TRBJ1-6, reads DTGVSQNPRHKITKRGQNVTFRCDPISEHNRLYWYRQTLGQGPEFLTYFQNEAQLEKSRLLSDRFSAERPKGSFSTLEIQRTEQGDSAMYLCASSLAAGGGYSPLHFGNGTRLTVT.

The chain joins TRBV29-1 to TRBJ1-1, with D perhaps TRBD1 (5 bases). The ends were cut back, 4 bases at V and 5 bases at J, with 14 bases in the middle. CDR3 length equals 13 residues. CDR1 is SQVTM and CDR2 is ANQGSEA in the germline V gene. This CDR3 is CSVAPGKGTEAFF. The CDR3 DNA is TGCAGCGTTGCCCCAGGGAAGGGTACTGAAGCTTTCTTT.

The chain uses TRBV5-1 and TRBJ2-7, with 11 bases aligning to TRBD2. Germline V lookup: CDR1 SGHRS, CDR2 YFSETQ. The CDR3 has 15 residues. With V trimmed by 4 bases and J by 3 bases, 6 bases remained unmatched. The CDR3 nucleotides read TGCGCCAGCAGCCCCCGACTAGCGGGAAGCTACGAGCAGTACTTC. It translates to CASSPRLAGSYEQYF.

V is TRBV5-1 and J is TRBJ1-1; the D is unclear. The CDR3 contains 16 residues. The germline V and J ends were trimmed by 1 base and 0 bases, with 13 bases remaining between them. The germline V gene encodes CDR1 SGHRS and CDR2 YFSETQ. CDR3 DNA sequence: TGCGCCAGCAGCTTGAATACAAGAATTATGAACACTGAAGCTTTCTTT. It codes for CASSLNTRIMNTEAFF.

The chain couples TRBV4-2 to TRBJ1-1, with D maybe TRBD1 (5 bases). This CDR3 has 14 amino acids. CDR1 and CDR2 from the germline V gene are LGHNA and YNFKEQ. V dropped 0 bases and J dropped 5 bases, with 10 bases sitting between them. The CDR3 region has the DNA TGTGCCAGCAGCCAAGACAGGGCTGGGACTGAAGCTTTCTTT. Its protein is CASSQDRAGTEAFF.